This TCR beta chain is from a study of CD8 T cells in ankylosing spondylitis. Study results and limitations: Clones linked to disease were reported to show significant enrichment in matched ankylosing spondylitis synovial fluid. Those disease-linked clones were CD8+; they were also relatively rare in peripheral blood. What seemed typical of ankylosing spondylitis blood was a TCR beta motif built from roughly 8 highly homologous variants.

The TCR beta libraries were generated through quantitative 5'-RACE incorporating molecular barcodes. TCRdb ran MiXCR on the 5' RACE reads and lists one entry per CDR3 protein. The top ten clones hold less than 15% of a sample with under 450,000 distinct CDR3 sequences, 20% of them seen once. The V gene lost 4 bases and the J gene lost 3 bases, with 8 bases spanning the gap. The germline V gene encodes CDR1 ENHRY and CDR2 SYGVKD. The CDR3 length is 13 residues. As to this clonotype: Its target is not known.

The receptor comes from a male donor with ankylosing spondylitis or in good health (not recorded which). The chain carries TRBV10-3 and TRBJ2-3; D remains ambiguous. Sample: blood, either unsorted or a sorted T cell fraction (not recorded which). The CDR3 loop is CAISVTETDTQYF. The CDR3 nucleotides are TGTGCCATCAGTGTTACGGAAACAGATACGCAGTATTTT.